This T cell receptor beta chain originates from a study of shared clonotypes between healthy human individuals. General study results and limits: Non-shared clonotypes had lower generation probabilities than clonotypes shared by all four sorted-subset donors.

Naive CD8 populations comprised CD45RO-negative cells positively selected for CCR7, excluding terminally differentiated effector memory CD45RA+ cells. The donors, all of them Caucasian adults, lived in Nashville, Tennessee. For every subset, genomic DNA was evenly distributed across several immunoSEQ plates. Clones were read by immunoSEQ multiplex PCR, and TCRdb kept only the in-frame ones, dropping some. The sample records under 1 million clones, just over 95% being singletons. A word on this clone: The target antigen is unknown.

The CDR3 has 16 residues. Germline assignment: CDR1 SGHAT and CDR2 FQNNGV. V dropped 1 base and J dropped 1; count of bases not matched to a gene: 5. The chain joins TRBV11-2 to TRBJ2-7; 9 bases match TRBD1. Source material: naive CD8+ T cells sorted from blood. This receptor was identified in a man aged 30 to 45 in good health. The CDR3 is CASSLAGQGFSYEQYF. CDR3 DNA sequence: TGTGCCAGCAGCTTAGCTGGACAGGGGTTTTCCTACGAGCAGTACTTC.